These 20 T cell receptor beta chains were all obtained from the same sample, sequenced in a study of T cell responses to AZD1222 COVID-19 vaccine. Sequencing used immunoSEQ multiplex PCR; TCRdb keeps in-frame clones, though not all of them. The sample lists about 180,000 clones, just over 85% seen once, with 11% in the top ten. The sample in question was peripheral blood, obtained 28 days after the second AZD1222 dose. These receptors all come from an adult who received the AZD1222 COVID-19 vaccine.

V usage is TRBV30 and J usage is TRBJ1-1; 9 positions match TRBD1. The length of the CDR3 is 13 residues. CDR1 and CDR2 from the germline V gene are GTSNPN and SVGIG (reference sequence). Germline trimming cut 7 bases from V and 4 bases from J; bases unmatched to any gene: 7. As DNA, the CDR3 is TGTGCCTTACAGGGGGCATCGAGCACTGAAGCTTTCTTT. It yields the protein CALQGASSTEAFF. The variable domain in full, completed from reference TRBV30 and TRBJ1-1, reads SQTIHQWPATLVQPVGSPLSLECTVEGTSNPNLYWYRQAAGRGLQLLFYSVGIGQISSEVPQNLSASRPQDRQFILSSKKLLLSDSGFYLCALQGASSTEAFFGQGTRLTVV.

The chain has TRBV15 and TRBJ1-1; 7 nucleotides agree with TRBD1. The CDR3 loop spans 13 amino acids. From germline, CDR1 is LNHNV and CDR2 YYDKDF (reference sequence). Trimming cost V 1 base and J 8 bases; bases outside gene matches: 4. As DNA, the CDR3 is TGTGCCACCAGCAGAGGGACAGGATACGAAGCTTTCTTT. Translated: CATSRGTGYEAFF.

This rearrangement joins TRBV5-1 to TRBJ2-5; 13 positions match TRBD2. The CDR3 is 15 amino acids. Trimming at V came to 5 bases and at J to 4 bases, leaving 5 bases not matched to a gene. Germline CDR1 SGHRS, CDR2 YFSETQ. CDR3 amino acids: CASRDGLAGAETQYF. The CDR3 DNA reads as TGCGCCAGCAGGGATGGACTAGCGGGGGCAGAGACCCAGTACTTC.

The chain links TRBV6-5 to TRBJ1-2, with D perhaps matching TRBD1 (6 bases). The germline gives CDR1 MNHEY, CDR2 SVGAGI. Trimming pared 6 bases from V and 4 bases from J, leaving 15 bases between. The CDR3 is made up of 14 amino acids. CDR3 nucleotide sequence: TGTGCCAGCAGCCAGTCCCAGGGGATCTATGGCTACACCTTC. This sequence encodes CASSQSQGIYGYTF.

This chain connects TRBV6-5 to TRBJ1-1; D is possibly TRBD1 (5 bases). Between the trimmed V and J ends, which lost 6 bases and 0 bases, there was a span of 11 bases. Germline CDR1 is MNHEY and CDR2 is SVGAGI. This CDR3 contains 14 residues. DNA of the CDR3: TGTGCCAGCAGCTCAGGGTTAATGAACACTGAAGCTTTCTTT. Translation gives CASSSGLMNTEAFF.

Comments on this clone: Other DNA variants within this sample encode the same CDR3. The CDR3 nucleotides read TGTGCCAGTAGTACAGGACAGGGCGGTCAGCCCCAGCATTTT. Translated, it gives CASSTGQGGQPQHF. This rearrangement joins TRBV19 to TRBJ1-5; the match to TRBD1 covers 8 bases. This CDR3 region has 14 residues. The germline CDR1 and CDR2 sequences are LNHDA and SQIVND (reference sequence). Germline trimming cut 4 bases from V and 6 bases from J; bases unmatched to any gene: 5.

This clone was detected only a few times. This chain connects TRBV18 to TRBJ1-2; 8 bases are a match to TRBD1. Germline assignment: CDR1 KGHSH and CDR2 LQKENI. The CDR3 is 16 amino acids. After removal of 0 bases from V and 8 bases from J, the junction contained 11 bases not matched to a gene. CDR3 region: CASSPPVAGGEEGYTF. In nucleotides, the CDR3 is TGTGCCAGCTCACCACCAGTAGCAGGGGGCGAAGAAGGCTACACCTTC.

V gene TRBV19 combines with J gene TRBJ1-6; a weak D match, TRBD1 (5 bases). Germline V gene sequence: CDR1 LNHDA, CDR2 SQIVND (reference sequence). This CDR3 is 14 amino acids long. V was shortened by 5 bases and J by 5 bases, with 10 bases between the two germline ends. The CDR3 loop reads CASSVGTDNSPLHF. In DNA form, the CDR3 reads TGTGCCAGTAGTGTAGGGACGGATAATTCACCCCTCCACTTT.

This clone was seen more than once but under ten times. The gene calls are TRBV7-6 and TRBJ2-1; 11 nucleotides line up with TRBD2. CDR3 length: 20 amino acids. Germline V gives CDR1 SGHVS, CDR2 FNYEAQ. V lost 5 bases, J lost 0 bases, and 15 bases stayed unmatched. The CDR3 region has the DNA TGTGCCAGCAGCGGAATTAGGGCTAGCGGGGGGTTTCTCTCCTACAATGAGCAGTTCTTC. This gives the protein CASSGIRASGGFLSYNEQFF.

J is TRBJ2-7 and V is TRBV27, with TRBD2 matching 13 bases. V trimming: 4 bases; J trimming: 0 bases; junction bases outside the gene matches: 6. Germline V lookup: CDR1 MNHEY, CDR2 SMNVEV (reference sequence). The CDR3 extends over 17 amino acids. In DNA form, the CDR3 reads TGTGCCAGCAGTTCGACTAGCGGGGGGCTGAGCTCCTACGAGCAGTACTTC. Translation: CASSSTSGGLSSYEQYF.

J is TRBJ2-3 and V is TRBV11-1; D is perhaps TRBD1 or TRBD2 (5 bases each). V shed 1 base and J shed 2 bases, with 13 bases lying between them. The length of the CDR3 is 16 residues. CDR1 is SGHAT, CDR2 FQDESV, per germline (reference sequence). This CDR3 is CASSLVGDPTTDTQYF. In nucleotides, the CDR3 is TGTGCCAGCAGCTTAGTCGGGGACCCAACCACAGATACGCAGTATTTT.

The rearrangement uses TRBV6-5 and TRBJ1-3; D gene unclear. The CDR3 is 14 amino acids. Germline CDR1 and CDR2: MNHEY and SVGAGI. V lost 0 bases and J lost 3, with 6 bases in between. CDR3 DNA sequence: TGTGCCAGCAGTTACTCTGGAGGTGGAAACACCATATATTTT. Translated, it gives CASSYSGGGNTIYF.

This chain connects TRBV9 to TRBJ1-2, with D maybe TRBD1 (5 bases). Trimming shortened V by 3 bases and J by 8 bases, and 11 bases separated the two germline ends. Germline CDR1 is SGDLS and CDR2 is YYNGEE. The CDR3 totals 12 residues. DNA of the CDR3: TGTGCCAGCAGCGATCAGGGACTAGGCTACACCTTC. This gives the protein CASSDQGLGYTF.

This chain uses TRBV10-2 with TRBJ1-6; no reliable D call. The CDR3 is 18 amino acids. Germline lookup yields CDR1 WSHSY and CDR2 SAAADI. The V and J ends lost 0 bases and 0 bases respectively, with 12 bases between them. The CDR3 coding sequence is TGCGCCAGCAGTGAGTCCGGAGCCGGGAGCTCCTATAATTCACCCCTCCACTTT. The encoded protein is CASSESGAGSSYNSPLHF.

The CDR3 nucleotides read TGTGCCATCATGGGGACAGTGAACACTGAAGCTTTCTTT. It specifies CAIMGTVNTEAFF. The chain is built from TRBV10-3 and TRBJ1-1; 7 bases align to TRBD1. The J segment lost 0 bases and the V segment lost 7 bases, leaving 2 bases of the junction unmatched. Per the germline V gene, CDR1 is ENHRY and CDR2 is SYGVKD. The CDR3 totals 13 residues.

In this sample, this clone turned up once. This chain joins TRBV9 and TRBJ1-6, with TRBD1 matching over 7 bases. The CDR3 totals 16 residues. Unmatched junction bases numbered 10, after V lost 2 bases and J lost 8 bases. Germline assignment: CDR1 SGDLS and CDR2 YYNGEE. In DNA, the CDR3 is TGTGCCAGCAGCGTTTCTCAGGGGGTTGCCGATTCACCCCTCCACTTT. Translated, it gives CASSVSQGVADSPLHF.

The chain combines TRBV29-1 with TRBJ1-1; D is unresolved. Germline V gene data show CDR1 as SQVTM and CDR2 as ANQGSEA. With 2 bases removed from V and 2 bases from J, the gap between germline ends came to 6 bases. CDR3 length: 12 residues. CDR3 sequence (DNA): TGCAGCGTTGAAACAGATAACACTGAAGCTTTCTTT. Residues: CSVETDNTEAFF.

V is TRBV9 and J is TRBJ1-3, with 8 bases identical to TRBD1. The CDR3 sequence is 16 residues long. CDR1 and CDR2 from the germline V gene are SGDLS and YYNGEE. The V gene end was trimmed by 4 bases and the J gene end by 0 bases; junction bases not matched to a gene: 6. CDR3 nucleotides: TGTGCCAGCAGCCTTCGGACAGGGCGCTCTGGAAACACCATATATTTT. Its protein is CASSLRTGRSGNTIYF.

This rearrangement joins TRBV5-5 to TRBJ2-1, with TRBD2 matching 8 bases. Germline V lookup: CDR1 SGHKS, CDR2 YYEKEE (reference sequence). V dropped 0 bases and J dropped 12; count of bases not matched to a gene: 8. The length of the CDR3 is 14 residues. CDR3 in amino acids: CASSLDSGAFWQFF. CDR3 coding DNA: TGTGCCAGCAGCTTGGATAGCGGGGCTTTCTGGCAGTTCTTC.

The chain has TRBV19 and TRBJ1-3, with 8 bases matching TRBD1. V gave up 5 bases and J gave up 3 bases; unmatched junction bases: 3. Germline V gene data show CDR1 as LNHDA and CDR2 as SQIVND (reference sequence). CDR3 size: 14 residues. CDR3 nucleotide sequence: TGTGCCAGTAGTTCCGGACAGGGTGGAAACACCATATATTTT. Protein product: CASSSGQGGNTIYF.